This TCR beta chain was captured in a study of vaccination and CD4 T cells after COVID-19. Study summary: The authors gave control cultures a CEFX pool, an HIV-1 Nef pool, or no peptide.

The assay that was used to sequence DNA from cultured CD4+ T cells was the Oncomine TCR Beta short-read assay. TCRdb independently ran MiXCR on the PCR reads; one entry per CDR3 protein. Of about 12,000 distinct CDR3 sequences listed, over 65% are singletons. Sample treatment: roughly 11-day PBMC culture with coronavirus spike peptide pools or control peptides (ViraFEST assay). The CDR3 loop spans 15 amino acids. After removal of 2 bases from V and 8 bases from J, the junction contained 12 bases not matched to a gene. From germline, CDR1 is DFQATT and CDR2 SNEGSKA (reference sequence). Points on this clonotype: No antigen is known for it.

The rearrangement links TRBV20-1 to TRBJ1-2, with 9 bases aligning to TRBD1. Material: CD4+ T cells from blood, cultured in vitro. This sequence originates from a human donor who had recovered from COVID-19. The CDR3 nucleotides read TGCAGTGCTAGAAGATCCGGGACAGGGTTACGGGGCTACACCTTC. It yields the protein CSARRSGTGLRGYTF.